Listed below are T cell receptor beta chains from one sample, sequenced in a study of human T cells and chemical hapten exposure. MiXCR, applied by TCRdb to the RACE reads, yields one record per CDR3 protein. The sample includes 80,000 to 100,000 distinct CDR3 sequences, 9.5% to 15% of them seen just once. Here the sequenced sample was whole blood, taken in connection with sensitization to the hapten diphenylcyclopropenone (DPC). Source of these receptors: a woman in her 40s with alopecia areata. Some clones in this sample may be carry-over from other donors' samples. CDR3s leave out the opening cysteine and the closing phenylalanine or tryptophan. Each record gives: J gene, clone size, V gene, CDR3 protein. Expanded clones are given a class, and other clones once, few, many or no size at all.

j_gene: TRBJ2-3
abundance: NA
v_gene: TRBV28
CDR3aa: ASSLSSGTGTDTQY

j_gene: TRBJ2-1
abundance: NA
v_gene: TRBV7-2
CDR3aa: ASSPALAGGFNEQF

j_gene: TRBJ2-2
abundance: NA
v_gene: TRBV9
CDR3aa: ASNPSPGMGGELF

j_gene: TRBJ1-4
abundance: NA
v_gene: TRBV3-1
CDR3aa: ASSPHGLNEKLF

j_gene: TRBJ2-7
abundance: few
v_gene: TRBV6-5
CDR3aa: ASSYSVVGPYEQY

j_gene: TRBJ2-3
abundance: few
v_gene: TRBV4-3
CDR3aa: ASSLRTGSTDTQY

j_gene: TRBJ2-2
abundance: NA
v_gene: TRBV28
CDR3aa: ASSLFGRWGAGNRTGELF

j_gene: TRBJ2-7
abundance: few
v_gene: TRBV18
CDR3aa: ASSPRDVSYEQY

j_gene: TRBJ1-4
abundance: NA
v_gene: TRBV28
CDR3aa: ASSGGQGSEKLF

j_gene: TRBJ1-4
abundance: many
v_gene: TRBV7-3
CDR3aa: ASSQSPGDRTNEKLF

j_gene: TRBJ2-1
abundance: few
v_gene: TRBV27
CDR3aa: ASSPLSGRINEQF

j_gene: TRBJ1-1
abundance: few
v_gene: TRBV29-1
CDR3aa: SVHNTEAF

j_gene: TRBJ1-3
abundance: NA
v_gene: TRBV20-1
CDR3aa: SVFPPSFSGNTIY

j_gene: TRBJ1-2
abundance: many
v_gene: TRBV10-3
CDR3aa: AISERQINYGYT

j_gene: TRBJ2-2
abundance: few
v_gene: TRBV2
CDR3aa: ASRPGPTIDTGELF

j_gene: TRBJ2-2
abundance: NA
v_gene: TRBV7-2
CDR3aa: ASSPRTSGSTGGELF

j_gene: TRBJ2-3
abundance: few
v_gene: TRBV11-2
CDR3aa: ASSLVGGSPTDTQY

j_gene: TRBJ1-5
abundance: many
v_gene: TRBV5-1
CDR3aa: ASSLTGNSNQPQH

j_gene: TRBJ2-1
abundance: NA
v_gene: TRBV14
CDR3aa: ASRPSGIYNEQF

j_gene: TRBJ2-2
abundance: NA
v_gene: TRBV2
CDR3aa: ASRPGQGVGTGELF

j_gene: TRBJ1-1
abundance: NA
v_gene: TRBV7-9
CDR3aa: AGETGMNTEAF

j_gene: TRBJ2-1
abundance: NA
v_gene: TRBV28
CDR3aa: ASSVAGRLTPLEQF

j_gene: TRBJ2-7
abundance: NA
v_gene: TRBV28
CDR3aa: ASRSLGTGAYEQY

j_gene: TRBJ2-1
abundance: NA
v_gene: TRBV2
CDR3aa: ASSESSGRISYNEQF